The source of this T cell receptor (beta chain) is a study of T-cell reconstitution after alpha-beta-depleted transplantation in children (dated by TCRdb to between 2015 and 2016). In terms of the full investigation: Using TCR repertoire profiling, the study followed T-cell immune reconstitution in a quantitative way in children after TCRalphabeta/CD19-depleted allogeneic hematopoietic cell transplantation. Results and caveats for the whole study, not just this receptor: Over the following months the frequencies of hyperexpanded clones went down, and after one year T-cell counts and TCRbeta diversity were mostly credited to newly produced T cells. In some patients, the high TCRbeta diversity seen at day 60 was put down to recipient T cells and intrathymic progenitors that had survived conditioning. About two months after transplant, the apparently early recovery of alphabetaT-cell counts reportedly depended on just several hundred clones that had expanded rapidly and came from non-depleted graft cells.

This clonotype was found a few times. Which antigen it targets is not known. Base qualities are missing; no much larger clone stands one base away. Library preparation employed PCR. Sequenced using an Illumina HiSeq 2500. To normalize quantification of the TCRbeta repertoire, the TCR libraries were built with molecular barcoding that relied on unique molecular identifiers. In-frame beta chains were kept once TCRdb had trimmed the public reads at Q25 with fastp and called clones with MiXCR. Rows with one shared CDR3 protein collapse into an entry with the most common genes and DNA. Recorded for this sample are about 420,000 distinct CDR3 sequences; about a sixth of them occurred a single time. 29% of the sample belongs to the ten largest clones. Sample treatment or condition, as interpreted from the label and publication: allogeneic hematopoietic cell transplantation with graft depleted of TCRalphabeta T cells and CD19 B cells. TCRalphabeta/CD19-depleted allogeneic hematopoietic cell grafts were given to the transplant recipients, all of whom were children.

Sequenced material: PBMCs, mostly from graft donor cells, taken 360 days after TCRalphabeta/CD19-depleted stem cell transplant. This sequence originates from a boy under two years old who had a stem cell transplant for Wiskott-Aldrich syndrome, so the T cells may come from the graft donor.

CDR3 protein: CASSLGHQTDTQYF. The DNA sequence is as follows: TGCGCCAGCAGCTTAGGCCATCAGACAGATACGCAGTATTTT. The chain uses TRBV5-1 and TRBJ2-3, with no confidently assigned D gene. V is reduced by 2 bases and J by 3 bases, leaving a spacing of 10 bases between them. CDR1 and CDR2 (SGHRS, YFSETQ) derive from the germline V gene. The CDR3 numbers 14 residues from cysteine through phenylalanine. Left in the record is the CDR3 DNA by itself, 42 bases read in frame from the first base. The CDR3, completed at both ends by the reference TRBV5-1 and TRBJ2-3 genes, gives the full variable domain KAGVTQTPRYLIKTRGQQVTLSCSPISGHRSVSWYQQTPGQGLQFLFEYFSETQRNKGNFPGRFSGRQFSNSRSEMNVSTLELGDSALYLCASSLGHQTDTQYFGPGTRLTVL.